This T cell receptor (beta chain) was identified in a study of regulatory T cells in long-lasting Graves disease. Time point given: persistent/refractory GD, antithyroid drugs over 5 years with positive TRAb. After RNA was extracted from PBMCs, the TCR library was made from it. Through Arm-PCR of CDR3 regions and iRepertoire HTBI primers, TCR beta libraries were built. One entry per CDR3 protein, called by TCRdb with MiXCR from the multiplex PCR reads. The data contain about 460,000 distinct CDR3 sequences, under 25% of them singletons. Germline CDR1 SGHRS, CDR2 YFSETQ. V shed 0 bases, J shed 8 bases, and the junction held 3 bases outside the gene matches. The CDR3 runs 14 residues.

The chain carries TRBV5-1 and TRBJ1-4, with TRBD1 matching over 8 bases. The clonotype originates from a female donor with Graves disease. The source material was peripheral blood mononuclear cells (PBMCs), sampled when the disease was refractory, from a patient treated with antithyroid drugs. CDR3 protein: CASSLAQGVEKLFF. The CDR3 nucleotides read TGCGCCAGCAGCTTGGCACAGGGGGTAGAAAAACTGTTTTTT.